The present entry profiles one T cell receptor beta chain with its context. This CDR3 region has 14 residues. Germline lookup yields CDR1 SGHAT and CDR2 FQNNGV. Germline trimming cut 5 bases from V and 10 bases from J; bases unmatched to any gene: 5. This record comes from a study of blood T cell repertoires in COVID-19. Sequenced by immunoSEQ multiplex PCR; TCRdb stores in-frame clones only, minus some. Among about 74,000 clones listed, 70% to 80% were seen once. The chain carries TRBV11-2 and TRBJ1-4; TRBD1 aligns across 12 bases. Sequencing was done on a sample of peripheral blood. The sequence derives from a man in his 70s with acute or convalescent COVID-19. CDR3 protein: CASSLGTGGGKLFF. The CDR3 DNA sequence: TGTGCCAGCAGCCTCGGGACAGGGGGCGGAAAACTGTTTTTT.